This entry describes one TCR beta chain. Its antigen is unidentified. This sample was taken from a study of CD8+ T cells in alopecia areata. As for the study in general: Using the percentage of affected scalp area, treated patients' severity was scored.

Treatment here: oral pan-JAK inhibitor, 5-10 mg twice daily. The investigators collected lesional scalp punch biopsies and peripheral blood from alopecia areata patients. Trimming stripped 0 bases from V and 7 bases from J, with 9 bases between. This CDR3 comprises 13 residues. The germline V gene encodes CDR1 KGHSH and CDR2 LQKENI. Study observations and caveats: Scalp samples also contribute reads from the resident alphabeta T cells found in normal skin.

Following RNA extraction, reverse transcription yielded cDNA that acted as the sequencing template. This table comes from immunoSEQ multiplex PCR, and its TCRdb copy is limited to in-frame clones, with some not included. The sample carries about 210,000 clones, 40% to 55% recorded once. This specimen was CD4+ T cells sorted from blood, taken at approximately week 36, from a patient treated with tofacitinib. The V and J genes are TRBV18 and TRBJ2-5; D is uncertain. The TCR was taken from a human donor with alopecia areata. Here the CDR3 DNA reads TGTGCCAGCTCACCACCGTCGGGCAGGACCCAGTACTTC. This translates into CASSPPSGRTQYF.